The 7 T cell receptor beta chains below were found in one sample sequenced in a study of T cell responses to AZD1222 COVID-19 vaccine. Produced via immunoSEQ multiplex PCR; TCRdb's table is partial and in-frame only. The sample carries 60,000 or so clones, 70% to 85% recorded once. Material: peripheral blood, obtained on day 0 of AZD1222 vaccination. The receptors come from an adult in good health.

This clone was recorded only once. The rearrangement links TRBV6-2 or TRBV6-3 to TRBJ2-3, with D uncertain. Trimming pared 1 base from V and 2 bases from J, leaving 4 bases between. This CDR3 has 13 residues. Germline loops: CDR1 MNHEY, CDR2 SVGEGT. The CDR3 DNA sequence: TGTGCCAGCAGTTACTGGGTCACAGATACGCAGTATTTT. Translation gives CASSYWVTDTQYF.

The rearrangement uses TRBV19 and TRBJ1-2; 7 bases fit TRBD1. Unmatched junction bases numbered 13, after V lost 6 bases and J lost 3 bases. CDR1 is LNHDA and CDR2 is SQIVND in the germline V gene (reference sequence). CDR3 length equals 16 residues. Written as DNA, the CDR3 is TGTGCCAGTAGCAAACAACCAGGGGGGCCCGACTATGGCTACACCTTC. Translation: CASSKQPGGPDYGYTF.

This rearrangement joins TRBV5-4 to TRBJ2-1; 9 positions agree with TRBD1. Germline CDR1 reads SGHNT; CDR2 reads YYREEE (reference sequence). The CDR3 has 15 residues. The V gene end was trimmed by 0 bases and the J gene end by 4 bases; junction bases not matched to a gene: 2. The CDR3 sequence is CASSLGQGEYNEQFF. CDR3 sequence (DNA): TGTGCCAGCAGCTTGGGACAGGGGGAGTACAATGAGCAGTTCTTC.

The chain is built from TRBV19 and TRBJ1-4; 8 bases are shared with TRBD1. Germline V lookup: CDR1 LNHDA, CDR2 SQIVND (reference sequence). Trimming took 6 bases from V and 0 from J; bases not matched to a gene: 3. This CDR3 comprises 15 residues. Here the CDR3 DNA reads TGTGCCAGTAGGGACAGGGTGTCAACTAATGAAAAACTGTTTTTT. Translation gives CASRDRVSTNEKLFF.

By its share, this clone is medium-sized (0.01 to 0.1%). The chain joins TRBV7-9 to TRBJ1-2; D perhaps matches TRBD1 (5 bases). CDR1 SEHNR and CDR2 FQNEAQ come from the germline V gene (reference sequence). Trimming left V 5 bases short and J 6 bases short, with 16 bases between. There are 14 residues in the CDR3. This CDR3 is CASSQNLGVDGYTF. CDR3 nucleotide sequence: TGTGCCAGCAGCCAAAACCTGGGGGTCGATGGCTACACCTTC.

The CDR3 loop reads CASSLLGGSEKLFF. The DNA of the CDR3 is TGTGCCAGCAGCCTCTTAGGGGGGTCCGAAAAACTGTTTTTT. This sequence joins TRBV14 and TRBJ1-4; the D gene is possibly TRBD1 (6 bases). V shed 4 bases and J shed 8 bases, with 14 bases lying between them. Germline CDR1 is SGHDN and CDR2 is FVKESK. The CDR3 is made up of 14 amino acids.

This sequence joins TRBV7-3 and TRBJ2-7; 10 nucleotides line up with TRBD2. The V gene end was trimmed by 5 bases and the J gene end by 1 base; junction bases not matched to a gene: 5. The CDR3 has 15 residues. Looked up from germline, CDR1 is SGHTA and CDR2 is FQGTGA. The CDR3 DNA reads as TGTGCCAGCAGCATTACTAGCGGGGTGTCCTACGAGCAGTACTTC. This gives the protein CASSITSGVSYEQYF.